The clone carrying this TCR beta chain was seen only a few times. Time point specified: cycle 4 day 1 (C4D1), after six to seven weeks of nivolumab. There was relapse after autologous stem cell transplantation in every patient, and there was variation in brentuximab vedotin exposure. The sample comes from a study of PD-1 blockade in classical Hodgkin lymphoma. The trim removed 5 bases at V and 9 bases at J, leaving 13 bases unmatched. CDR1 and CDR2 (germline): SEHNR, FQNEAQ (reference sequence). The CDR3 runs 15 residues. Generated by immunoSEQ multiplex PCR, the TCRdb table keeps only in-frame clones and is missing some. Here the sample spans roughly 90,000 clones, around 80% being singletons.

The starting material was peripheral blood mononuclear cells (PBMCs), obtained before the fourth cycle of nivolumab. V gene TRBV7-9 combines with J gene TRBJ2-1, with 7 bases that match TRBD2. This receptor was obtained from a human donor with classical Hodgkin lymphoma. CDR3 amino acids: CASSKLAISLPEQFF. CDR3 bases: TGTGCCAGCAGCAAACTAGCGATTTCTCTCCCTGAGCAGTTCTTC.